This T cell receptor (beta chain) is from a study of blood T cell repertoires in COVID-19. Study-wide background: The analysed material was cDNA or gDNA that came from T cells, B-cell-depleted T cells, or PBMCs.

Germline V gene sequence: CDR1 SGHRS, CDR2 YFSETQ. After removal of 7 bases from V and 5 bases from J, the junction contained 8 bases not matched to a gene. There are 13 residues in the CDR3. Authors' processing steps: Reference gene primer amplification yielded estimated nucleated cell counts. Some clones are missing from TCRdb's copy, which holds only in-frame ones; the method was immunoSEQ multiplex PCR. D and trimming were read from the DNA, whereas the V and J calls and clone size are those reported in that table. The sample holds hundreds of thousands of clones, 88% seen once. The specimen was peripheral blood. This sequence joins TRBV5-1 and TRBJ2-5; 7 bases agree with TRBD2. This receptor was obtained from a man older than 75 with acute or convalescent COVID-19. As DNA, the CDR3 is TGCGCCAGCGCCCTAGCGGCCAGGGAGACCCAGTACTTC. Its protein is CASALAARETQYF.